The sequence of this T cell receptor beta chain was determined in a study of blood T cell repertoires in COVID-19. The protocol was immunoSEQ multiplex PCR, while the TCRdb copy is restricted to in-frame clones and leaves out a portion. In the table there are 150,000 to 200,000 clones, over 75% of which are singletons. The CDR3 loop spans 15 amino acids. From germline, CDR1 is SGHNT and CDR2 YYREEE (reference sequence). The V and J ends lost 4 bases and 3 bases, in that order; junction bases with no gene match: 7. Those enrolled, adults aged roughly 18 to 100 years, came from 24 US areas. The V and J genes are TRBV5-4 and TRBJ2-5, with 9 nucleotides matching TRBD1. The sequence came from a man aged 45-65 years who had recovered from COVID-19. Sequenced input: PBMCs or T cells enriched from blood (not recorded which). The CDR3 DNA reads as TGTGCCAGCAGCCTCCCCGGGACAGGGAAAGAGACCCAGTACTTC. This codes for CASSLPGTGKETQYF.